These T cell receptor beta chains were read from a single sample in a study of blood T cell repertoires in COVID-19. Sequencing was performed with immunoSEQ multiplex PCR; in TCRdb, only in-frame clones are kept and a portion is missing. The repertoire holds about 220,000 clones, with nearly 90% as singletons. Sequencing was carried out using PBMCs or T cells enriched from blood (not recorded which). These receptor sequences come from a man under 40 who had been exposed to COVID-19. The conserved cysteine and the conserved F or W are not part of the CDR3 here.

v_call | cdr3_aa
TRBV9 | ASSVGVGRGAEETQY
TRBV7-9 | ASRPQQSSYNEQF
TRBV4-2 | ASSQEGLAGRTDTQY
TRBV9 | ASSVESGTFGTEAF
TRBV2 | ASSGRKAGVDSGNTIY
TRBV11-2 | ASSLDSPDYEQY
TRBV12-3/TRBV12-4 | ASRRQGTYEQY
TRBV5-1 | ASSYGTSGIQETQY
TRBV6-1 | ASSEAGRGVGYT
TRBV7-6 | ASSERRGRPQH
TRBV2 | ASSVANTQETQY
TRBV5-4 | ASSFGRGGIETQY
TRBV18 | ASSPTRENYGYT
TRBV10-3 | AISTGDEQY
TRBV29-1 | SVEDTLDQETQY
TRBV13 | ASSLPRGGRGAPHNEQF
TRBV5-1 | ASSWTKNSDTEAF
TRBV4-3 | ASSPPDRRKLF
TRBV10-3 | AISEPSWGQVNNEQF
TRBV5-4 | ASSTLYGVKDTQY
TRBV5-1 | ASSWWGGDQTYEQY
TRBV6-2/TRBV6-3 | ASSYDGGTEAF